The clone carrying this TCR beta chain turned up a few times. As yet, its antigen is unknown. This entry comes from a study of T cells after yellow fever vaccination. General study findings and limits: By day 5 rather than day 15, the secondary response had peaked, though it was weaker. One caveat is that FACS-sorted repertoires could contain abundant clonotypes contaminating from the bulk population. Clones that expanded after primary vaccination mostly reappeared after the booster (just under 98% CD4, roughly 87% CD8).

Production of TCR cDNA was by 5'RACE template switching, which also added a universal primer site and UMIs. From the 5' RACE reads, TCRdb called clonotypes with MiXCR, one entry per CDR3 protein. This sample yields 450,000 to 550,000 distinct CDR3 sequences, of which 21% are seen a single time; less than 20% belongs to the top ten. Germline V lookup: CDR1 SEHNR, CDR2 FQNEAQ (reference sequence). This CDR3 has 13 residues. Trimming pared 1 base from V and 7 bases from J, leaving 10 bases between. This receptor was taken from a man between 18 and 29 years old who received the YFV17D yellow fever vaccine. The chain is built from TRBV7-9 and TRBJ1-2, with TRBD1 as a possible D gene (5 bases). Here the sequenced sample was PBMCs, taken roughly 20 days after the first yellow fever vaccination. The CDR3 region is CASSLGGTAGYTF. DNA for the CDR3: TGTGCCAGCAGCTTAGGGGGGACCGCTGGCTACACCTTC.